These T cell receptor beta chains were read from a single sample in a study of blood T cell repertoires in COVID-19. Generated by immunoSEQ multiplex PCR, the TCRdb table keeps only in-frame clones and is missing some. The sample records 190,000 or so clones, roughly 89% being singletons. Sequencing was done on a sample of PBMCs or T cells enriched from blood (not recorded which). These receptor sequences come from a man between 18 and 35 years old with acute COVID-19. The CDR3 runs from the conserved cysteine through the conserved F or W.

j_call v_call cdr3_aa
TRBJ2-7 TRBV4-1 CASSLGGQGPYEQYF
TRBJ1-6 TRBV28 CASSLDRVWGSPLHF
TRBJ1-4 TRBV19 CASQEGPGRNEKLFF
TRBJ2-7 TRBV29-1 CSVWDRGHEQYF
TRBJ2-5 TRBV27 CASRIQGARETQYF
TRBJ2-1 TRBV3-1/TRBV3-2 CASSPQGSSYNEQFF
TRBJ2-1 TRBV7-3 CASSLLAGGYNEQFF
TRBJ2-7 TRBV6-5 CASSYSVSYEQYF
TRBJ2-7 TRBV10-3 CAISESGTSGNYEQYF
TRBJ2-7 TRBV7-9 CASGASGRYEQYF
TRBJ2-1 TRBV5-8 CASSSTPLSYNEQFF
TRBJ2-3 TRBV7-9 CASSLNLLAGQDTQYF
TRBJ2-2 TRBV4-2 CASSQEAAGNTGELFF
TRBJ1-6 TRBV7-8 CASSGTSGSPLHF
TRBJ1-1 TRBV19 CASQATGRGTEAFF
TRBJ2-1 TRBV10-3 CAIRGTAGGDEQFF
TRBJ2-1 TRBV7-9 CASSNVFYIQGRGRDEQFF
TRBJ1-1 TRBV27 CASSLSVKYSLDTEAFF
TRBJ2-4 TRBV29-1 CSATQAVQNIQYF
TRBJ1-1 TRBV7-9 CASSGGLMKGNTEAFF
TRBJ1-3 TRBV28 CASSPDRAGNTIYF
TRBJ2-5 TRBV23-1 CASSQKRSRAHVETQYF
TRBJ2-5 TRBV29-1 CSVESAAAGETQYF
TRBJ1-3 TRBV30 CAWSPSGNTIYF
TRBJ2-7 TRBV4-1 CASSQDLQPYEQYF
TRBJ2-2 TRBV24-1 CATSDPTGTGSTGELFF
TRBJ1-1 TRBV10-3 CAISESSDRARGRAEAFF
TRBJ1-3 TRBV3-1/TRBV3-2 CASSQAKTAGNTIYF
TRBJ2-5 TRBV11-2 CASSLSREETQYF
TRBJ1-1 TRBV19 CASRSGNTEAFF
TRBJ1-2 TRBV7-9 CAGGRGDGYGYTF
TRBJ2-7 TRBV4-2 CASSLEPGGYEQYF
TRBJ1-2 TRBV28 CASSLGTGGPYGYTF
TRBJ2-2 TRBV10-3 CAISASSGRAGELFF
TRBJ2-5 TRBV7-6 CASSSAGQAGETQYF
TRBJ2-1 TRBV9 CASSVGVSGWELVNEQFF
TRBJ2-2 TRBV5-6 CASSRINTGELFF
TRBJ2-3 TRBV12-3/TRBV12-4 CASRESTDTQYF
TRBJ2-7 TRBV29-1 CSVEAGTNSYEQYF
TRBJ1-2 TRBV28 CASSFLDRVHGYTF
TRBJ1-6 TRBV27 CASSRTGSNSPLHF
TRBJ2-5 TRBV30 CAWSPLAGETQYF
TRBJ1-6 TRBV4-1 CASRAWGDNSPLHF
TRBJ2-7 TRBV6-5 CASSYLSEQYF
TRBJ2-2 TRBV30 CAWSQRAGTGELFF
TRBJ2-1 TRBV9 CASSARPTSEYNEQFF
TRBJ1-5 TRBV5-4 CASSSGFNQPQHF
TRBJ2-7 TRBV5-4 CASSLAGTGRYEQYF
TRBJ1-1 TRBV15 CATSRDREPPVKRTEAFF